This T cell receptor (beta chain) was identified in a study of blood T cell repertoires in COVID-19. Overall study: Samples representing acute and convalescent COVID-19 were sourced from the United States, Italy and Spain. T cells, B-cell-depleted T cells, or PBMCs provided the cDNA or gDNA that served as material.

Participants spanned ages about 18 to 89 years and resided in about two dozen US areas. Cohort allocation depended upon clinical history that participants reported. Clones were sequenced by immunoSEQ multiplex PCR, and TCRdb holds only the in-frame ones, with some missing. The sample has approximately 250,000 clones, approximately 90% seen once. The junction had 6 bases not matched to a gene; V was cut back by 6 bases and J by 2 bases. The germline CDR1 and CDR2 sequences are KGHDR and SFDVKD. The CDR3 is 15 amino acids. The receptor was isolated from a woman aged 40 to 49 with acute COVID-19. Sequencing was done on a sample of PBMCs or T cells enriched from blood (not recorded which). The chain is built from TRBV24-1 and TRBJ2-7, with 10 bases aligning to TRBD1. For the CDR3, the DNA is TGTGCCACCAGTTCCGGGACAGGGGTAACCTACGAGCAGTACTTC. This sequence encodes CATSSGTGVTYEQYF.